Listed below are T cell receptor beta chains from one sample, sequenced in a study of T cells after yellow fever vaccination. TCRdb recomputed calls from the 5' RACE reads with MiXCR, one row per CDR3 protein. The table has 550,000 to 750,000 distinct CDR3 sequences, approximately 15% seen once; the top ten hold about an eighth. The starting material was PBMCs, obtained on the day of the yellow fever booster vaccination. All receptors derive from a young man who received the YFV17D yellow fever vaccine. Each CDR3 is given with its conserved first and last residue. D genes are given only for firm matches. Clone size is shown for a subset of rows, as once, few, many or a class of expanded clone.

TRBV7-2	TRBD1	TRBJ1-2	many	CASSQGVRYGYTF	TGTGCCAGCAGCCAGGGGGTTCGCTATGGCTACACCTTC
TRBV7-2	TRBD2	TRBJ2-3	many	CASSLNGGRGSDTQYF	TGTGCCAGCAGCTTGAACGGCGGGAGGGGGTCAGATACGCAGTATTTT
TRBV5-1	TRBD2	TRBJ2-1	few	CASSLYGRGNNEQFF	TGCGCCAGCAGCTTGTACGGGAGGGGGAATAATGAGCAGTTCTTC
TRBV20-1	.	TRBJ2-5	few	CSANSELSETQYF	TGCAGTGCAAATAGCGAGTTAAGCGAGACCCAGTACTTC
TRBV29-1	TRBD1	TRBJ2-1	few	CSVGAGGYNEQFF	TGCAGCGTTGGGGCAGGGGGCTACAATGAGCAGTTCTTC
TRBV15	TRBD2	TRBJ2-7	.	CATSRDWGIAGLDEQYF	TGTGCCACCAGCAGAGATTGGGGCATAGCGGGACTGGACGAGCAGTACTTC
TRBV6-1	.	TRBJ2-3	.	CASYTGTFPDTQYF	TGTGCCAGCTACACCGGAACCTTCCCAGATACGCAGTATTTT
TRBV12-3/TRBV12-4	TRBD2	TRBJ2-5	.	CASSLRASGKETQYF	TGTGCCAGCAGTTTAAGGGCTAGCGGAAAAGAGACCCAGTACTTC
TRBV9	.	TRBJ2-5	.	CASSVSAGPRGETQYF	TGTGCCAGCAGCGTATCCGCGGGTCCGAGAGGGGAGACCCAGTACTTC
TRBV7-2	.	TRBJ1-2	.	CASSLGGVIGGYTF	TGTGCCAGCAGCTTAGGAGGGGTAATTGGTGGCTACACCTTC
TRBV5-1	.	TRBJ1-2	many	CASSARGGDYGYTF	TGCGCCAGCTCCGCCCGGGGCGGTGACTATGGCTACACCTTC
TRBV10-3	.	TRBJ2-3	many	CAISESFWESTDTQYF	TGTGCCATCAGTGAGTCGTTCTGGGAGAGCACAGATACGCAGTATTTT
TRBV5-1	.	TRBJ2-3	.	CASSRRTTDTQYF	TGCGCCAGCAGCCGAAGGACAACGGATACGCAGTATTTT
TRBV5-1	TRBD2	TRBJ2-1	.	CASSFSLAGVYEQFF	TGCGCCAGCAGCTTCAGCCTAGCGGGAGTGTATGAGCAGTTCTTC
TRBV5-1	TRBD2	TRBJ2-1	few	CASSLSDSMPGLAFYNEQFF	TGCGCCAGCAGCCTATCGGACTCCATGCCGGGACTAGCGTTCTACAATGAGCAGTTCTTC
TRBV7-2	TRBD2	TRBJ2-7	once	CASSLGLAGESKQYF	TGTGCCAGCAGCTTAGGACTAGCGGGAGAATCCAAGCAGTACTTC
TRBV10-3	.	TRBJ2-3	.	CAIGGDTQYF	TGTGCCATCGGAGGAGATACGCAGTATTTT
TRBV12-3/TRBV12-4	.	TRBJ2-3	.	CASSLPSDTQYF	TGTGCCAGCAGTTTACCTTCGGATACGCAGTATTTT
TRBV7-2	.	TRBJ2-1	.	CASSRRGQGYEQFF	TGTGCCAGCAGCCGCAGGGGTCAGGGCTATGAGCAGTTCTTC
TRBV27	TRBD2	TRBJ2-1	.	CASSLIGEREGYEQFF	TGTGCCAGCAGTTTAATAGGCGAGCGGGAGGGCTATGAGCAGTTCTTC
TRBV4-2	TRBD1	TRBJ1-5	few	CASSQDRDREPQHF	TGTGCCAGCAGCCAAGATCGAGACAGGGAGCCCCAGCATTTT
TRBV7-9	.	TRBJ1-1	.	CASTRGQRATEAFF	TGTGCCAGCACCCGAGGACAGAGGGCCACTGAAGCTTTCTTT
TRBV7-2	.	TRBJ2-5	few	CASSLGPQTQYF	TGTGCCAGCAGCTTAGGGCCACAGACCCAGTACTTC
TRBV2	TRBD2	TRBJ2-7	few	CASRSSGRGTYEQYF	TGTGCCAGCAGATCTAGCGGGAGGGGGACCTACGAGCAGTACTTC
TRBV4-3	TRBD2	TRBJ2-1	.	CASSYSYPSGSYNEQFF	TGCGCCAGCAGCTACAGCTATCCTAGCGGGAGTTACAATGAGCAGTTCTTC